These 19 T cell receptor beta chains were sequenced from one sample in a study of shared clonotypes between healthy human individuals (dated by TCRdb to 2018 to 2021). The library was built by means of the immunoSEQ multiplex PCR assay. The source is immuneACCESS, and TCRdb retained only in-frame sequences with V and J called. Part of the clones is not carried over; for the studies checked, unresolved V genes explain less than half of this, and the remainder is unexplained. This sample holds some 2.1 million clones; over 85% were observed only once. Under 2% of the sample goes to the ten largest clones. For the CD8 naive samples, CD45RO-negative cells were positively selected for CCR7, yielding a CD45RA+CCR7+ population from which TemRA cells were excluded. The material sequenced was naive CD8+ T cells from PBMCs. Sample cell subset or site, as interpreted from the label and publication: CD45RA+CCR7+. These receptors were collected from a man aged 18 to 29 in good health. Some clones in this sample may be carry-over from other donors' samples.

The chain combines TRBV5-1 with TRBJ1-5, with a weak D call TRBD1 (5 bases). Germline CDR1 SGHRS, CDR2 YFSETQ. This CDR3 is 15 amino acids long. V lost 5 bases to trimming and J lost 2 bases, with 14 bases between them. The CDR3 reads CASRWDLRRNQPQHF. CDR3 coding DNA: TGCGCCAGCAGATGGGACCTGAGGCGCAATCAGCCCCAGCATTTT.

This CDR3 reads CASASRGNNEQFF. The CDR3, as DNA: TGTGCCAGCGCCTCTAGGGGGAACAATGAGCAGTTCTTC. The gene calls are TRBV13 and TRBJ2-1; the D gene is possibly TRBD1 (6 bases). Trimming took off 8 bases at V and 5 bases at J, with 13 bases between the two ends. The CDR3 is 13 amino acids. Germline lookup yields CDR1 PRHDT and CDR2 FYEKMQ (reference sequence).

The gene calls are TRBV19 and TRBJ2-1, with no clear D. V lost 6 bases and J lost 0, with 6 bases in between. The CDR3 is 13 residues long. Germline values: CDR1 LNHDA, CDR2 SQIVND (reference sequence). CDR3 loop: CASRSFSYNEQFF. For the CDR3, the DNA is TGTGCCAGTAGGTCCTTCTCCTACAATGAGCAGTTCTTC.

CDR3 DNA sequence: TGTGCCAGCAGCCTCGTTTCGAATAGCAATCAGCCCCAGCATTTT. This sequence encodes CASSLVSNSNQPQHF. The chain uses TRBV27 and TRBJ1-5; D is undetermined. Trimming pared 6 bases from V and 0 bases from J, leaving 12 bases between. CDR1 MNHEY and CDR2 SMNVEV come from the germline V gene (reference sequence). The CDR3 spans 15 residues.

The chain uses TRBV28 and TRBJ1-5, with no clear D. This CDR3 is 13 amino acids long. V was trimmed by 6 bases and J by 1 base, leaving 7 bases between them. CDR1 is MDHEN, CDR2 SYDVKM, per germline. The CDR3 is CASRLWSNQPQHF. The CDR3 DNA follows: TGTGCCAGCAGGCTTTGGAGCAATCAGCCCCAGCATTTT.

As concerns this clone: Other DNA sequences within the sample encode an identical CDR3. CDR3 in DNA: TGTGCCTGGTCTGGCGGCAATCAGCCCCAGCATTTT. Translated: CAWSGGNQPQHF. J is TRBJ1-5 and V is TRBV30; D remains ambiguous. V was cut by 5 bases and J by 2 bases, with 7 bases left in between. The length of the CDR3 is 12 residues. Germline loops: CDR1 GTSNPN, CDR2 SVGIG (reference sequence). Full variable domain (missing parts from reference TRBV30 and TRBJ1-5): SQTIHQWPATLVQPVGSPLSLECTVEGTSNPNLYWYRQAAGRGLQLLFYSVGIGQISSEVPQNLSASRPQDRQFILSSKKLLLSDSGFYLCAWSGGNQPQHFGDGTRLSIL.

The V gene is TRBV5-1, the J gene TRBJ2-4; D ambiguous. Deletions cut 4 bases from V and 2 bases from J, with 10 bases between. The CDR3 has 14 amino acids. Germline V CDR1 and CDR2: SGHRS, YFSETQ. The chain's CDR3 is CASSTTASKNIQYF. CDR3 nucleotide sequence: TGCGCCAGCAGCACGACTGCCTCCAAAAACATTCAGTACTTC.

J is TRBJ1-5 and V is TRBV19, with D maybe TRBD1 (6 bases). Germline-derived CDR1 and CDR2 are LNHDA and SQIVND (reference sequence). V was trimmed by 7 bases and J by 4 bases, leaving 14 bases between them. This CDR3 is built from 14 residues. CDR3 protein: CASNPGGRNQPQHF. The CDR3 region has the DNA TGTGCCAGTAATCCGGGGGGGCGGAATCAGCCCCAGCATTTT.

The genes are TRBV28 and TRBJ1-4, with D possibly being TRBD1 (6 bases). The V and J ends lost 7 bases and 5 bases respectively, with 17 bases between them. The CDR3 sequence is 15 residues long. The V gene's germline CDR1 is MDHEN and CDR2 SYDVKM. Here the CDR3 reads CASTDVGGLNEKLFF. In DNA form, the CDR3 reads TGTGCCAGCACCGACGTAGGGGGTCTAAATGAAAAACTGTTTTTT.

This clone appeared a few times. V usage is TRBV4-3 and J usage is TRBJ2-6; possibly TRBD1 or TRBD2 for D (5 bases each). This CDR3 contains 16 residues. In germline, CDR1 is LGHNA, CDR2 YSLEER. The V and J ends lost 0 bases and 4 bases respectively, with 10 bases between them. The CDR3 reads CASSQDGGQGANVLTF. The CDR3 bases are TGCGCCAGCAGCCAAGATGGGGGTCAGGGGGCCAACGTCCTGACTTTC.

In regard to this clone: The sample holds other DNA sequences that translate to the same CDR3. J is TRBJ1-2 and V is TRBV28, with D possibly TRBD1 on 5 matching bases. CDR1 and CDR2 (germline): MDHEN, SYDVKM. V was clipped by 3 bases and J by 1 base, with 9 bases between them. The CDR3 covers 14 residues. In nucleotides, the CDR3 is TGTGCCAGCAGTTTGCGGGGGAATAACTATGGCTACACCTTC. Protein: CASSLRGNNYGYTF.

Note on this clone: The same CDR3 arises from other DNA sequences in this sample as well. V usage is TRBV9 and J usage is TRBJ2-7, with D hard to call. Germline CDR1 reads SGDLS; CDR2 reads YYNGEE. The V end was cut by 0 bases, the J end by 7 bases, with 8 bases between. The CDR3 length is 12 residues. The CDR3 spells CASSVDAGEQYF. DNA of the CDR3: TGTGCCAGCAGCGTAGATGCCGGGGAGCAGTACTTC.

This chain connects TRBV7-8 to TRBJ2-3, with D possibly being TRBD1 or TRBD2 (6 bases each). Trimming cost V 1 base and J 7 bases, with 9 bases left between them. The CDR3 consists of 13 residues. Germline CDR1 SGHVS, CDR2 FQNEAQ. In DNA form, the CDR3 reads TGTGCCAGCAGCTTAGAGGGGGGTTATACGCAGTATTTT. Translated, it gives CASSLEGGYTQYF.

As to this clone: The sample holds other DNA sequences that translate to the same CDR3. The chain employs TRBV29-1 and TRBJ2-1; D perhaps matches TRBD2 (5 bases). The CDR3 extends over 12 amino acids. Germline CDR1 reads SQVTM; CDR2 reads ANQGSEA. Trimming removed 3 bases from V and 4 bases from J, with 7 bases in between. CDR3 coding DNA: TGCAGCGTTGATAGCGCTTACAATGAGCAGTTCTTC. Translating gives CSVDSAYNEQFF.

The V call is TRBV7-9, the J call TRBJ2-1, with 9 bases fitting TRBD2. V shed 5 bases and J 8 bases; nucleotides not matched to a gene: 16. Germline V gene data show CDR1 as SEHNR and CDR2 as FQNEAQ (reference sequence). CDR3 length: 17 residues. CDR3 region: CASSARGLGLAWDEQFF. CDR3 sequence (DNA): TGTGCCAGCAGCGCCCGAGGTTTGGGACTAGCTTGGGATGAGCAGTTCTTC.

This CDR3 is CASRGTGDYGYTF. Written as DNA, the CDR3 is TGTGCCAGCAGGGGGACAGGAGACTATGGCTACACCTTC. The rearrangement links TRBV7-9 to TRBJ1-2, with 8 bases matching TRBD1. This CDR3 is 13 amino acids long. The V gene's germline CDR1 is SEHNR and CDR2 FQNEAQ (reference sequence). V was clipped by 6 bases and J by 3 bases; unmatched bases: 3.

This clone was found once. The chain joins TRBV10-3 to TRBJ2-6, with 9 bases fitting TRBD1. V gave up 10 bases and J gave up 0 bases; unmatched junction bases: 16. This CDR3 region has 19 residues. Germline V gene sequence: CDR1 ENHRY, CDR2 SYGVKD. As DNA, the CDR3 is TGTGCCACCTTCCACCGGGACAGGGCCACTGACTCTGGGGCCAACGTCCTGACTTTC. This encodes CATFHRDRATDSGANVLTF.

This clone has only one observation. The J gene is TRBJ2-7, the V gene TRBV5-6, with 7 bases aligning to TRBD2. The V gene end was trimmed by 2 bases and the J gene end by 1 base; junction bases not matched to a gene: 12. The CDR3 is 17 amino acids. Germline V CDR1 and CDR2: SGHDT, YYEEEE. The CDR3 bases are TGTGCCAGCAGCTTTCCGCCCTCGGGGGAGGGGTCCTACGAGCAGTACTTC. This gives the protein CASSFPPSGEGSYEQYF.

This chain joins TRBV28 and TRBJ1-5; 7 nucleotides line up with TRBD1. The CDR3 has 18 amino acids. Germline V lookup: CDR1 MDHEN, CDR2 SYDVKM. V trimming: 6 bases; J trimming: 2 bases; junction bases outside the gene matches: 16. CDR3 residues: CASSRRGTEPPRNQPQHF. CDR3 in DNA: TGTGCCAGCAGCCGTAGGGGGACAGAGCCCCCCCGCAATCAGCCCCAGCATTTT.